A selection of T cell receptor beta chains follows, all from one sample in a study of shared clonotypes between healthy human individuals. The repertoire was sequenced with immunoSEQ multiplex PCR; TCRdb's copy has only in-frame clones and lacks some. The data hold about 2.4 million clones, with roughly nine tenths observed a single time. The sequenced sample consisted of naive CD4+ T cells sorted from blood. Receptors originate from a man aged 18 to 30 in good health. The CDR3 runs from the conserved cysteine through the conserved F or W. A D gene is named only where the DNA matches it firmly. Clone size is not always given. Where it is, it says once, few, many or a class for expanded clones.

D	size	V	J	DNA	CDR3
NA	once	TRBV11-2	TRBJ1-2	TGTGCCAGCTCCTCGCGAAACAAAATAGGGGGGCCACATGGCTACACCTTC	CASSSRNKIGGPHGYTF
TRBD1	NA	TRBV28	TRBJ1-2	TGTGCCAGCAGTTTAAGCCGACAGGGGGTTGGTTTTAACTATGGCTACACCTTC	CASSLSRQGVGFNYGYTF
TRBD2	NA	TRBV5-1	TRBJ2-1	TGCGCCAGCAGCTTGGGGCTACTAGCGGAACCATACAATGAGCAGTTCTTC	CASSLGLLAEPYNEQFF
TRBD2	NA	TRBV5-6	TRBJ2-3	TGTGCCAGCAGCCTCCCTAGGGGAGCGGGAGGTACAGATACGCAGTATTTT	CASSLPRGAGGTDTQYF
TRBD1	NA	TRBV27	TRBJ2-7	TGTGCCAGCCAGGGACAGGGGACCTCCTACGAGCAGTACTTC	CASQGQGTSYEQYF
TRBD1	NA	TRBV6-1	TRBJ1-3	TGTGCCAGCAGTGGACAGGGGGCTTTTGGAAACACCATATATTTT	CASSGQGAFGNTIYF
TRBD2	NA	TRBV4-1	TRBJ2-7	TGCGCCAGCAGCCAAGAAAACGGGGGGGGAGGCGAGCAGTACTTC	CASSQENGGGGEQYF
NA	NA	TRBV7-8	TRBJ2-2	TGTGCCAGCAGCTTGAGAGTCAGGGAGGACACCGGGGAGCTGTTTTTT	CASSLRVREDTGELFF
NA	few	TRBV27	TRBJ1-6	TGTGCCAGCAGTTTCGTGGGAGGCCCACCCCTCCACTTT	CASSFVGGPPLHF
TRBD1	NA	TRBV7-2	TRBJ2-5	TGTGCCAGCAGCTCCCAGGGGGCTGGGACCCAGTACTTC	CASSSQGAGTQYF
NA	NA	TRBV4-1	TRBJ2-5	TGCGCCAGCAGCCAATCCCAGCGGGAGACCCAGTACTTC	CASSQSQRETQYF
NA	NA	TRBV6-5	TRBJ1-1	TGTGCCAGCAGTTCCCTGGGGCAGTTCATGAACACTGAAGCTTTCTTT	CASSSLGQFMNTEAFF
NA	NA	TRBV7-9	TRBJ1-2	TGTGCCAGCAGCTTAGAAGGGGGGAGTGGCTACACCTTC	CASSLEGGSGYTF
NA	NA	TRBV6-5	TRBJ2-7	TGTGCCAGCAGGGCGGCGGCACGAGAGGAGCAGTACTTC	CASRAAAREEQYF
TRBD1	NA	TRBV4-1	TRBJ1-6	TGCGCCAGCAGCCAAGTGCAGTTTTGGACAGGGGTAGGAAATTCACCCCTCCACTTT	CASSQVQFWTGVGNSPLHF
NA	NA	TRBV6-5	TRBJ1-1	TGTGCCAGCAGTTGGGGGATGGGCGCTGAAGCTTTCTTT	CASSWGMGAEAFF
NA	once	TRBV6-5	TRBJ1-3	TGTGCCAGCAGCCGGACAGTCTCTGGAAACACCATATATTTT	CASSRTVSGNTIYF
NA	once	TRBV28	TRBJ1-5	TGTGCCAGCACCCAAACGGGGCAGCGCAATCAGCCCCAGCATTTT	CASTQTGQRNQPQHF